These T cell receptor beta chains were read from a single sample in a study of shared clonotypes between healthy human individuals. The repertoire was sequenced with immunoSEQ multiplex PCR; TCRdb's copy has only in-frame clones and lacks some. Seen here are roughly 1,000,000 clones, 75% to 85% observed once, and the top ten hold about 0.52%. The sample consisted of memory CD4+ T cells from PBMCs. Receptor source: a man aged 18 to 29 in good health. Some clones in this sample may be carry-over from other donors' samples. The CDR3 runs from the conserved cysteine through the conserved F or W. Fields, in order: clone size, V gene, J gene, D gene, CDR3 DNA, CDR3 protein. A D gene is named only where the DNA matches it firmly. Clone size is stated in some rows and not others, as once, few, many or a class when expanded.

few	TRBV30	TRBJ2-3	NA	TGTGCCTGGAGTAGCTATCCAGATACGCAGTATTTT	CAWSSYPDTQYF
NA	TRBV28	TRBJ1-2	NA	TGTGCCAGCAGTTTAGGAGGAGGGAGCTATGGCTACACCTTC	CASSLGGGSYGYTF
many	TRBV7-2	TRBJ2-7	NA	TGTGCCAGCAGCTTATTAGGAGGGGCAAATGGCGAGCAGTACTTC	CASSLLGGANGEQYF
once	TRBV6-5	TRBJ2-3	TRBD2	TGTGCCACCGGGACTAGCGGGATGGGAGATACGCAGTATTTT	CATGTSGMGDTQYF
NA	TRBV4-3	TRBJ2-3	NA	TGCGCCAGCAGCCAGAATCCTGCAGGGGACTTCACAGATACGCAGTATTTT	CASSQNPAGDFTDTQYF
few	TRBV7-9	TRBJ1-1	NA	TGTGCCAGCAGCTTAGGGACACCGGCCATGAACACTGAAGCTTTCTTT	CASSLGTPAMNTEAFF
once	TRBV4-3	TRBJ1-2	NA	TGCGCCAGCAGCCAAGAGCCCAGACAGAGGTACTATGGCTACACCTTC	CASSQEPRQRYYGYTF
NA	TRBV5-4	TRBJ1-2	TRBD1	TGTGCCAGCAGCTCCGCTGACAGGGGGCAGACTGGCTACACCTTC	CASSSADRGQTGYTF
NA	TRBV6-1	TRBJ2-5	NA	TGTGCCAGCAGCCAATCGGGGACGGCCGGGGCCCAGTACTTC	CASSQSGTAGAQYF
NA	TRBV5-1	TRBJ2-1	TRBD1	TGCGCCAGCCAACCAAGAACCGGGACAGGGAATGTTCTTGAGCAGTTCTTC	CASQPRTGTGNVLEQFF
many	TRBV19	TRBJ1-5	TRBD1	TGTGCCAGTAGGGACAGGGATAATCAGCCCCAGCATTTT	CASRDRDNQPQHF
NA	TRBV7-2	TRBJ1-1	NA	TGTGCCAGCAGCGAGACAACCACTGAAGCTTTCTTT	CASSETTTEAFF
NA	TRBV14	TRBJ1-1	NA	TGTGCCAGCAGCCAAGGCCGGGGGTCCGTGGGAACTGAAGCTTTCTTT	CASSQGRGSVGTEAFF
NA	TRBV7-9	TRBJ2-5	NA	TGTGCCAGCAGCTTAGCGATCGCCAGGGTCCAAGAGACCCAGTACTTC	CASSLAIARVQETQYF
many	TRBV5-1	TRBJ1-1	TRBD1	TGCGCCAGCAACGACAGGGGAGGAGAATCTGAAGCTTTCTTT	CASNDRGGESEAFF
NA	TRBV18	TRBJ2-4	NA	TGTGCCAGCTCACCACCGGCTAAAAACATTCAGTACTTC	CASSPPAKNIQYF
few	TRBV28	TRBJ2-1	TRBD2	TGTGCCAGCAGCCCCATAGCGGGAGTGGGTGAGCAGTTCTTC	CASSPIAGVGEQFF
NA	TRBV30	TRBJ1-1	TRBD1	TGTGCCTGGAGTTCCAGGGGGGGGTCTGAAGCTTTCTTT	CAWSSRGGSEAFF